This TCR beta chain was found in a study of T cells after yellow fever vaccination. Each CDR3 protein gets one entry after TCRdb re-called the 5' RACE reads with MiXCR. The sample carries 80,000 to 100,000 distinct CDR3 sequences, roughly 6% recorded once. This clonotype has just a few counts. This CDR3 spans 15 amino acids. Germline CDR1 is SGHVS and CDR2 is FNYEAQ. Trimming removed 3 bases from V and 4 bases from J, with 13 bases in between. This receptor was obtained from a man between 18 and 35 years old who received the YFV17D yellow fever vaccine. The chain recombines TRBV7-6 with TRBJ2-1, with a tentative D call TRBD1 (6 bases). The sample was CD8+ T cells sorted from PBMCs, taken 10 days after the yellow fever booster vaccination. The CDR3 DNA is TGTGCCAGCAGCTTCGAACAGGGTAGATACAATGAGCAGTTCTTC. Translation gives CASSFEQGRYNEQFF.